The next 32 T cell receptor beta chains were all read from a single sample in a study of cytomegalovirus exposure and HLA in healthy donors. With 60 Vbeta and 13 Jbeta primers, the PCR was carried out. Using immunoSEQ multiplex PCR, the repertoire was profiled, and TCRdb retains in-frame clones only, with some absent. The sample includes roughly 80,000 clones, approximately 80% of them seen just once. The source material was PBMCs. The receptor set was obtained from a woman aged 30 to 39 in good health and CMV-seronegative.

This clone was seen more than once but under ten times. This rearrangement joins TRBV5-1 to TRBJ2-5, with 9 bases that match TRBD1. Germline CDR1 SGHRS, CDR2 YFSETQ. The CDR3 runs 15 residues. The V gene end was trimmed by 0 bases and the J gene end by 3 bases; junction bases not matched to a gene: 3. The DNA of the CDR3 is TGCGCCAGCAGCTTGGGGGACAGGGCGAAAGAGACCCAGTACTTC. This encodes CASSLGDRAKETQYF.

V usage is TRBV2 and J usage is TRBJ1-6, with 7 bases lining up with TRBD1. CDR3 length: 14 residues. Unmatched junction bases numbered 7, after V lost 5 bases and J lost 9 bases. The germline V gene has CDR1 SNHLY and CDR2 FYNNEI. Here the CDR3 reads CASSNRGYASPLHF. In DNA, the CDR3 is TGTGCCAGCAGTAACAGGGGCTATGCTTCACCCCTCCACTTT.

The chain carries TRBV7-8 and TRBJ2-1; unclear D gene. The CDR3 has 15 amino acids. V lost 2 bases to trimming and J lost 5 bases, with 13 bases between them. The germline V gene encodes CDR1 SGHVS and CDR2 FQNEAQ. The CDR3 loop is CASSLPALGHNEQFF. As DNA, the CDR3 is TGTGCCAGCAGCTTACCGGCTTTGGGCCACAATGAGCAGTTCTTC.

This clone was counted only a few times. The chain has TRBV19 and TRBJ2-1; a possible D gene is TRBD2 (5 bases). The CDR3 loop spans 15 amino acids. The germline gives CDR1 LNHDA, CDR2 SQIVND (reference sequence). V lost 5 bases and J 1 base, leaving 12 bases between the germline ends. The CDR3 reads CASSQSGKSYNEQFF. CDR3 DNA: TGTGCCAGTAGTCAAAGCGGTAAATCCTACAATGAGCAGTTCTTC.

This chain connects TRBV6-5 to TRBJ2-1; 8 bases map to TRBD2. V was clipped by 11 bases and J by 1 base; unmatched bases: 10. This CDR3 region has 15 residues. CDR1 and CDR2 (germline): MNHEY, SVGAGI. CDR3: CAARPTSGSYNEQFF. The CDR3 nucleotides read TGTGCCGCGAGGCCAACTAGCGGATCCTACAATGAGCAGTTCTTC.

V and J are TRBV11-2 and TRBJ1-2; 11 bases align to TRBD1. This CDR3 spans 16 amino acids. V was clipped by 1 base and J by 7 bases; unmatched bases: 8. Germline V gives CDR1 SGHAT, CDR2 FQNNGV. Written as DNA, the CDR3 is TGTGCCAGCAGCTTAGGTCGAGGACAGGGGGCGCGTGGCTACACCTTC. Translated, it gives CASSLGRGQGARGYTF.

This clone was counted between two and nine times. The chain couples TRBV29-1 to TRBJ1-5; 10 nucleotides agree with TRBD1. Germline lookup yields CDR1 SQVTM and CDR2 ANQGSEA. The V segment lost 6 bases and the J segment 11 bases; nucleotides outside the gene matches: 13. CDR3 length: 14 amino acids. CDR3 coding DNA: TGCAGCGTGGCCGGGACAGGGGAGTCCCGGGCCCAGCATTTT. Its protein is CSVAGTGESRAQHF. Variable domain in full (rest from reference TRBV29-1 and TRBJ1-5): SAVISQKPSRDICQRGTSLTIQCQVDSQVTMMFWYRQQPGQSLTLIATANQGSEATYESGFVIDKFPISRPNLTFSTLTVSNMSPEDSSIYLCSVAGTGESRAQHFGDGTRLSIL.

This clone showed up just a few times. The chain combines TRBV13 with TRBJ1-2; no definite D call. The length of the CDR3 is 13 residues. The germline V and J ends were trimmed by 2 bases and 6 bases, with 10 bases remaining between them. Germline CDR1 reads PRHDT; CDR2 reads FYEKMQ (reference sequence). CDR3 protein: CASSLRGRDGYTF. The CDR3 nucleotides are TGTGCCAGCAGCTTACGAGGGAGGGATGGCTACACCTTC.

This rearrangement joins TRBV15 to TRBJ2-5, with TRBD2 as a possible D gene (6 bases). The CDR3 covers 16 residues. Germline V gives CDR1 LNHNV, CDR2 YYDKDF (reference sequence). Trimming cost V 1 base and J 0 bases, with 12 bases left between them. CDR3 sequence (DNA): TGTGCCACCAGCAGAGCGGGTAGCGGCAACCAAGAGACCCAGTACTTC. This codes for CATSRAGSGNQETQYF.

Notes on this clone: Relative to the germline gene, one junction end is altered; a read error may explain this. The genes are TRBV7-9 and TRBJ2-1, with D possibly matching TRBD2 (5 bases). The germline gives CDR1 SEHNR, CDR2 FQNEAQ (reference sequence). CDR3 length equals 12 residues. In DNA form, the CDR3 reads TGTTCCAGCAGCTTAATGAGGGATGAGCAGTTCTTC. This gives the protein CSSSLMRDEQFF.

The chain couples TRBV18 to TRBJ1-4; TRBD1 matches at 7 bases. The CDR3 sequence is 15 residues long. V shed 3 bases and J 8 bases; nucleotides not matched to a gene: 9. CDR1 and CDR2 (germline): KGHSH, LQKENI. CDR3 amino acids: CASSPMGRQGEKLFF. The DNA for the CDR3 is TGTGCCAGCTCACCCATGGGCCGACAGGGAGAAAAACTGTTTTTT.

The chain combines TRBV28 with TRBJ2-5, with D possibly being TRBD2 (5 bases). In germline, CDR1 is MDHEN, CDR2 SYDVKM. The CDR3 loop spans 17 amino acids. Trimming removed 6 bases from V and 5 bases from J, with 25 bases in between. This CDR3 is CASRNSRRRSGQETQYF. The CDR3 DNA reads TGTGCCAGCAGAAATTCACGGAGGCGGAGTGGCCAGGAGACCCAGTACTTC.

V is TRBV6-1 and J is TRBJ2-4; possibly TRBD1 for D (8 bases). Germline lookup yields CDR1 MNHNS and CDR2 SASEGT. Trimming removed 5 bases from V and 8 bases from J, with 13 bases in between. The CDR3 is 13 amino acids. This CDR3 is CASSRQGRDIQYF. The CDR3 DNA is TGTGCCAGCAGTAGACAGGGGAGGGACATTCAGTACTTC.

This clone was picked up a small number of times. CDR3 region: CASSYSRDNQPQHF. The CDR3 coding sequence is TGTGCCAGCAGTTACTCCAGGGACAATCAGCCCCAGCATTTT. This rearrangement joins TRBV6-5 to TRBJ1-5; tentative D call: TRBD1 (5 bases). This CDR3 has 14 residues. CDR1 is MNHEY, CDR2 SVGAGI, per germline. V was pared by 0 bases and J by 3 bases, with 6 bases between.

The chain carries TRBV6-4 and TRBJ2-1, with 10 bases lining up with TRBD2. The junction had 15 bases not matched to a gene; V was cut back by 9 bases and J by 1 base. The CDR3 is 18 residues long. Germline loops: CDR1 MRHNA, CDR2 SNTAGT. The DNA for the CDR3 is TGTGCCAGGGAAGGGGGACTAGCGCCCAGGGGGTCCTACAATGAGCAGTTCTTC. Translation gives CAREGGLAPRGSYNEQFF.

V usage is TRBV5-6 and J usage is TRBJ1-3, with TRBD1 matching over 8 bases. The CDR3 sequence is 16 residues long. V lost 4 bases to trimming and J lost 4 bases; unmatched junction nucleotides: 10. Germline-derived CDR1 and CDR2 are SGHDT and YYEEEE. The CDR3 region is CASSLQTGAPGNTIYF. CDR3 sequence (DNA): TGTGCCAGCAGCCTACAGACAGGGGCGCCAGGAAACACCATATATTTT.

The V and J genes are TRBV5-4 and TRBJ1-2, with TRBD1 matching over 8 bases. The CDR3 has 15 amino acids. Trimming cost V 4 bases and J 4 bases; bases outside gene matches: 9. Per germline, CDR1 SGHNT and CDR2 YYREEE (reference sequence). As DNA, the CDR3 is TGTGCCAGCAGCCGGACGGACAGGGCCGGCTATGGCTACACCTTC. Its translation is CASSRTDRAGYGYTF.

The chain employs TRBV28 and TRBJ2-3; TRBD2 matches 9 bases. The CDR3 has 14 residues. Germline CDR1 is MDHEN and CDR2 is SYDVKM. V lost 1 base to trimming and J lost 7 bases; unmatched junction nucleotides: 3. The chain's CDR3 is CASSLSTSGYTQYF. CDR3 in DNA: TGTGCCAGCAGTTTATCGACTAGCGGATATACGCAGTATTTT.

This clone was counted once. The chain carries TRBV18 and TRBJ2-7; D is undetermined. The germline CDR1 and CDR2 sequences are KGHSH and LQKENI. The CDR3 runs 12 residues. V lost 3 bases, J lost 4 bases, and 7 bases lay in between. The CDR3 protein is CASSPTEYEQYF. The CDR3 bases are TGTGCCAGCTCACCCACAGAGTACGAGCAGTACTTC. The whole variable domain, remainder taken from reference TRBV18 and TRBJ2-7, is NAGVMQNPRHLVRRRGQEARLRCSPMKGHSHVYWYRQLPEEGLKFMVYLQKENIIDESGMPKERFSAEFPKEGPSILRIQQVVRGDSAAYFCASSPTEYEQYFGPGTRLTVT.

The rearrangement joins TRBV6-4 to TRBJ2-2; TRBD1 might be the D (6 bases). Trimming removed 3 bases at V and 8 bases at J, with 13 bases between. Germline-derived CDR1 and CDR2 are MRHNA and SNTAGT. This CDR3 contains 14 residues. The CDR3 coding sequence is TGTGCCAGCAGTGAAACAGGGTTGATGGGGGAGCTGTTTTTT. It encodes CASSETGLMGELFF.

This clone was recorded a few times. The junction differs from germline at one of its ends, possibly a read error. V is TRBV7-9 and J is TRBJ2-7; possibly TRBD2 for D (6 bases). The CDR3 extends over 12 amino acids. The germline V gene has CDR1 SEHNR and CDR2 FQNEAQ (reference sequence). CDR3 sequence (DNA): TGTTCCAGCAGCCACCGAACGGGGGTCGACCACTTC. Amino acid sequence: CSSSHRTGVDHF. Filled out from reference TRBV7-9 and TRBJ2-7, the complete variable domain reads DTGVSQNPRHKITKRGQNVTFRCDPISEHNRLYWYRQTLGQGPEFLTYFQNEAQLEKSRLLSDRFSAERPKGSFSTLEIQRTEQGDSAMYLCSSSHRTGVDHFGPGTRLTVT.

The V gene is TRBV19, the J gene TRBJ2-1; no clear D. V lost 8 bases, J lost 1 base, and 6 bases lay in between. CDR3 length equals 12 residues. Per germline, CDR1 LNHDA and CDR2 SQIVND (reference sequence). CDR3 nucleotides: TGTGCCAGTGGGCTTTCCTACAATGAGCAGTTCTTC. This codes for CASGLSYNEQFF.

This clone was picked up one time. V usage is TRBV9 and J usage is TRBJ2-1, with D possibly TRBD2 on 5 matching bases. CDR1 and CDR2 (germline): SGDLS, YYNGEE. Between the trimmed V and J ends, which lost 6 bases and 0 bases, there was a span of 19 bases. The CDR3 length is 17 residues. The CDR3 nucleotides read TGTGCCAGCACCGTCGGGGAACGGCCGAGCTCCTACAATGAGCAGTTCTTC. Its translation: CASTVGERPSSYNEQFF.

The chain has TRBV30 and TRBJ2-3, with TRBD1 as a possible D gene (8 bases). The CDR3 consists of 17 residues. V dropped 3 bases and J dropped 4 bases, with 23 bases sitting between them. CDR1 is GTSNPN and CDR2 is SVGIG in the germline V gene (reference sequence). DNA of the CDR3: TGTGCCTGGAGGAATAAGACAGGGGAGGGGAGTGCAGATACGCAGTATTTT. This gives the protein CAWRNKTGEGSADTQYF.

This clone was counted once. The genes are TRBV7-2 and TRBJ1-6; no firm D call. Trimming took 1 base from V and 4 from J, leaving 8 bases between them. CDR1 is SGHTA, CDR2 FQGNSA, per germline. The CDR3 covers 15 residues. CDR3 DNA sequence: TGTGCCAGCAGCTTAGTTGCGGGGTATAATTCACCCCTCCACTTT. As protein: CASSLVAGYNSPLHF.

The chain couples TRBV11-2 to TRBJ1-2; D is possibly TRBD1 (6 bases). This CDR3 comprises 15 residues. CDR1 is SGHAT and CDR2 is FQNNGV in the germline V gene. V gave up 0 bases and J gave up 4 bases, with 12 bases separating them. This chain's CDR3 is CASSLDSQGLYGYTF. The DNA of the CDR3 is TGTGCCAGCAGCTTAGACTCCCAGGGGCTCTATGGCTACACCTTC.

In this sample, this clone turned up once. This chain uses TRBV19 with TRBJ2-3, with TRBD2 identical over 8 bases. Germline-derived CDR1 and CDR2 are LNHDA and SQIVND (reference sequence). The CDR3 has 14 residues. The V segment lost 6 bases and the J segment 4 bases; nucleotides outside the gene matches: 6. CDR3 nucleotides: TGTGCCAGTAGAGCGGGAGAGGCCGCAGATACGCAGTATTTT. Amino acids: CASRAGEAADTQYF.

The chain joins TRBV28 to TRBJ2-5, with 9 bases that match TRBD2. The CDR3 runs to 14 residues. CDR1 and CDR2 from the germline V gene are MDHEN and SYDVKM. With V trimmed by 4 bases and J by 4 bases, 4 bases remained unmatched. DNA for the CDR3: TGTGCCAGCAGTTACGTTAGCGGGGGAGAGACCCAGTACTTC. Protein: CASSYVSGGETQYF.

The CDR3, as DNA: TGTGCCAGTTCAATCCGGCTAGGGGTCTACGAGCAGTACTTC. This codes for CASSIRLGVYEQYF. The chain joins TRBV28 to TRBJ2-7, with D possibly matching TRBD1 (5 bases). The CDR3 has 14 amino acids. The V and J ends lost 9 bases and 3 bases respectively, with 18 bases between them. Germline loops: CDR1 MDHEN, CDR2 SYDVKM.

The chain carries TRBV9 and TRBJ2-3; TRBD2 might be the D (6 bases). Trimming shortened V by 3 bases and J by 4 bases, and 12 bases separated the two germline ends. CDR3 length: 14 residues. Germline V CDR1 and CDR2: SGDLS, YYNGEE. CDR3 sequence: CASSGGAFPDTQYF. The DNA for the CDR3 is TGTGCCAGCAGCGGCGGGGCATTTCCAGATACGCAGTATTTT.

This rearrangement joins TRBV18 to TRBJ2-7; 9 bases fit TRBD1. Germline values: CDR1 KGHSH, CDR2 LQKENI. The length of the CDR3 is 13 residues. The junction had 4 bases not matched to a gene; V was cut back by 4 bases and J by 6 bases. The CDR3 DNA sequence: TGTGCCAGCTCACGGGACAGGGTATCCGAGCAGTACTTC. As protein: CASSRDRVSEQYF.

The chain links TRBV7-9 to TRBJ2-1, with TRBD2 identical over 10 bases. With V trimmed by 5 bases and J by 7 bases, 11 bases remained unmatched. Germline values: CDR1 SEHNR, CDR2 FQNEAQ (reference sequence). The CDR3 is 16 amino acids. The CDR3 sequence is CASSPRSGRAMNEQFF. CDR3 DNA: TGTGCCAGCAGCCCAAGAAGCGGGAGGGCCATGAATGAGCAGTTCTTC.